The following is a TCR beta chain sequence with its context. Its cognate antigen is unknown. Some clones are missing from TCRdb's copy, which holds only in-frame ones; the method was immunoSEQ multiplex PCR. The repertoire includes 15,000 to 20,000 clones, roughly 70% of them detected once, and over 4% sits in the top ten. This CDR3 comprises 15 residues. V lost 3 bases, J lost 4 bases, and 15 bases lay in between. Germline values: CDR1 SGHVS, CDR2 FQNEAQ. This record belongs to a study of high-grade serous ovarian cancer treatment subgroups. Study results and caveats: TCR clonal relatedness correlated positively with neoantigen level. Repertoire similarity ranged roughly 0.1 to 0.85 between tumors of one patient.

Tumor samples were taken before definitive surgery or chemotherapy. The sequence came from a human donor with high-grade serous ovarian cancer. The V call is TRBV7-8, the J call TRBJ1-1, with D maybe TRBD1 (5 bases). The specimen was tumor tissue. DNA for the CDR3: TGTGCCAGCAGCTTTTTCGGGGCCCGGGGCACTGAAGCTTTCTTT. Protein sequence: CASSFFGARGTEAFF.